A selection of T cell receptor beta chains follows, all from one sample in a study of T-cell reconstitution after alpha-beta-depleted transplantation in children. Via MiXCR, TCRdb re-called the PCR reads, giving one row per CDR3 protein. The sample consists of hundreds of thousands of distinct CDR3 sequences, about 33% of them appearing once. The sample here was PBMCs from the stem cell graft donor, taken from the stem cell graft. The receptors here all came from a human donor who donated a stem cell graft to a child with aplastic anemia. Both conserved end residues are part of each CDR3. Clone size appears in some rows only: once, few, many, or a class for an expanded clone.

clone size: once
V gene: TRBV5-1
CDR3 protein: CASSLDRFERVEQFF

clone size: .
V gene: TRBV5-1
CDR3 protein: CASSFYEAGTDTQYF

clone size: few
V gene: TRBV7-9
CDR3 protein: CASSLEGGGTGVHEQYF

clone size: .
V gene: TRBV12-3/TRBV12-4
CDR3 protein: CASSNRGGNTEAFF

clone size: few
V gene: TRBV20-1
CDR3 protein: CSASWADYGYTF

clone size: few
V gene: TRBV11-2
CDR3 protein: CASSLGTAYGYTF

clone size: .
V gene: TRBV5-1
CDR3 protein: CASSLQGPMNTEAFF

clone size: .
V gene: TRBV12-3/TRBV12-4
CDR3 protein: CASSLAAGQSYGYTF

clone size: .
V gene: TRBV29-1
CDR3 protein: CSVETGTHTGELFF

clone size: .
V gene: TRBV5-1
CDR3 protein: CASSLSGSGNEQFF

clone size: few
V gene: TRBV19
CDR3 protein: CASGSGTGGVGTEAFF

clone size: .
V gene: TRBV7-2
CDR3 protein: CASSPRVAGGGETQYF

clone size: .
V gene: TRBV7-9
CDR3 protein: CASSDLPGETQYF

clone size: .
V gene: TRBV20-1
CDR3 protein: CSASSSGGLAGVTDTQYF

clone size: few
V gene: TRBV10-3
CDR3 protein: CAIGSERARNEQFF

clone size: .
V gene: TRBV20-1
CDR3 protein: CSARDARGRGGEQFF

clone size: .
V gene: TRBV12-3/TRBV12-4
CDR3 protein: CASSGTVYEQYF